This T cell receptor beta chain derives from a study of neoadjuvant anti-PD-1 for oral cavity cancer. This CDR3 is built from 14 residues. V was cut by 2 bases and J by 6 bases, with 8 bases left in between. In germline, CDR1 is SNHLY, CDR2 FYNNEI. TCRdb keeps only in-frame clones here, not all; method: immunoSEQ multiplex PCR. The table has tens of thousands of clones, 77% seen once; the top ten hold 4% to 5.5%. As to time point: after neoadjuvant nivolumab, at surgical resection. Patients had HPV-negative, locally advanced oral cavity squamous cell carcinoma. Remarks on this clone: The antigen remains unidentified.

Points from the study as a whole: Pretreatment Treg/Th17 ratio correlated inversely with post-treatment tumor clonality.

The receptor comes from a person between 40 and 85 years old with oral cavity squamous cell carcinoma. The sample in question was PBMCs, obtained after nivolumab (anti-PD-1) treatment. The chain combines TRBV2 with TRBJ1-6, with D hard to call. Here the CDR3 DNA reads TGTGCCAGCAGTGAAAGGCGGCCTAATTCACCCCTCCACTTT. It specifies CASSERRPNSPLHF. The full variable domain, completed using reference TRBV2 and TRBJ1-6, is EPEVTQTPSHQVTQMGQEVILRCVPISNHLYFYWYRQILGQKVEFLVSFYNNEISEKSEIFDDQFSVERPDGSNFTLKIRSTKLEDSAMYFCASSERRPNSPLHFGNGTRLTVT.